This T cell receptor beta chain was profiled in a study of tumor and adjacent non-tumor tissue in lung cancer. Study information: Patients were aged roughly 30 to 76, 10 men and about 5 women, stage I to III.

The library came from three nested PCR rounds adapted from ARM-PCR protocols. TCRdb ran MiXCR on the multiplex PCR reads and lists one entry per CDR3 protein. The sample consists of about 86,000 distinct CDR3 sequences, 76% of them appearing once. Study-wide points: In normal lung, the top 100 clones were significantly more dominant than in tumor. Significantly higher TCR diversity was found in tumor than normal lung.

Germline-derived CDR1 and CDR2 are SQVTM and ANQGSEA. CDR3 size: 14 residues. Remarks on this clonotype: What it binds is not known. Mismatch with germline at one junction end may stem from a read error.

RNA was extracted from bulk tissue without any cell sorting. More than 3 cm separated this lung sample from the edge of the tumor. This TCR came from a woman between 50 and 59 years old with non-small cell lung cancer. The material sequenced was distant non-tumor lung tissue. The gene calls are TRBV29-1 and TRBJ2-7; 10 bases agree with TRBD2. The CDR3 region is CSSISGRAIHEEYF. CDR3 DNA: TGTAGCTCCATCAGCGGGAGGGCAATCCACGAGGAGTACTTC.